This T cell receptor beta chain derives from a study of somatic mutations in cytotoxic T cells in rheumatoid arthritis. The study, taken as a whole, reports: A largest CD8+ clone above 20% of CD8+ cells occurred in about an eighth of the 65 patients.

Sequencing used immunoSEQ multiplex PCR; TCRdb keeps in-frame clones, though not all of them. The sample includes 25,000 to 30,000 clones, about 80% of them seen just once. There are 13 residues in the CDR3. The V and J ends lost 3 bases and 6 bases respectively, with 10 bases between them. Germline assignment: CDR1 ENHRY and CDR2 SYGVKD. With respect to this clone: Its antigen remains unidentified.

The origin of this receptor is a man aged 50-59 years in good health. Sample: CD8+ T cells sorted from blood. The chain uses TRBV10-3 and TRBJ2-3; D is undetermined. DNA of the CDR3: TGTGCCATCAGTGACGCAGCTCGCGATACGCAGTATTTT. This sequence encodes CAISDAARDTQYF.